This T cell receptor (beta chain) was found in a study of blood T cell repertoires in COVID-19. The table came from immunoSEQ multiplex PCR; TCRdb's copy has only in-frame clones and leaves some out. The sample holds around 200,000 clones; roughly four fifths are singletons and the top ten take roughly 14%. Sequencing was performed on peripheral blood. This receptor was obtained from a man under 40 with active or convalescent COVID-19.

The CDR3 protein is CASSVVANSGNTIYF. In DNA, the CDR3 is TGCGCCAGCAGCGTGGTGGCCAACTCTGGAAACACCATATATTTT. The rearrangement joins TRBV4-1 to TRBJ1-3; D gene uncertain. Germline CDR1 MGHRA, CDR2 YSYEKL. The CDR3 covers 15 residues. V was clipped by 5 bases and J by 0 bases, with 11 bases between them.